This TCR beta chain was captured in a study of blood T cells in healthy people across ages. For the second PCR, which ran for about 7 to 11 cycles, a sample-barcoded 5' primer and a J-beta primer mix were used. No fewer than 3 million CDR3-containing paired-end reads came from each sample. TCRdb fed the 5' RACE reads into MiXCR, producing one record per CDR3 protein. The table shows 1.5 million to 2 million distinct CDR3 sequences, with 25% to 30% occurring only once. General study points: The percentage of naive T cells correlated strongly with TCR beta diversity.

The sample holds a few counts of this clonotype. What it binds is not known. Extraction of total RNA produced a minimum of 5.5 micrograms from each sample. CDR1 and CDR2 from the germline V gene are SGHRS and YFSETQ. Trimming removed 0 bases from V and 13 bases from J; junction bases left unmatched: 5. CDR3 length: 14 residues. This receptor was obtained from a woman aged 30 to 39 in good health. The sequenced sample was blood. This chain links TRBV5-1 with TRBJ2-5; 14 nucleotides match TRBD2. The CDR3 sequence: CASSLEGTSGSWYF. For the CDR3, the DNA is TGCGCCAGCAGCTTGGAAGGGACTAGCGGGAGTTGGTACTTC.